Each of the 32 T cell receptor beta chains below was sequenced from the same sample in a study of shared T cell receptors in the human thymus. Measured with immunoSEQ multiplex PCR; TCRdb has only the in-frame clones, and not every one. Here the sample spans under 700,000 clones, roughly 74% being singletons. The sample also formed part of further work on human thymus T cells.

Sequenced material: thymocytes. Receptors originate from a boy in the first two years of life with a congenital heart defect.

This clone has only one observation. The CDR3 sequence: CASREGVGSETQYF. In DNA form, the CDR3 reads TGTGCCAGCAGGGAAGGAGTCGGCTCGGAGACCCAGTACTTC. The chain combines TRBV6-5 with TRBJ2-5; D gene ambiguous. Between the trimmed V and J ends, which lost 6 bases and 5 bases, there was a span of 16 bases. Per the germline V gene, CDR1 is MNHEY and CDR2 is SVGAGI. CDR3 size: 14 residues.

Concerning this clone: Other DNA sequences in the same sample also yield this CDR3. This chain joins TRBV5-6 and TRBJ2-7; TRBD1 matches 11 bases. Trimming cost V 5 bases and J 4 bases; bases outside gene matches: 5. Germline values: CDR1 SGHDT, CDR2 YYEEEE. There are 14 residues in the CDR3. The CDR3 sequence: CASSFRDRGYEQYF. The DNA of the CDR3 is TGTGCCAGCAGTTTCCGGGACAGGGGGTACGAGCAGTACTTC.

The rearrangement links TRBV7-8 to TRBJ2-7; a possible D gene is TRBD1 (6 bases). Trimming removed 8 bases at V and 2 bases at J, with 19 bases between. This CDR3 has 15 residues. CDR1 and CDR2 (germline): SGHVS, FQNEAQ. CDR3 DNA sequence: TGTGCCAGCCACGAAGGGGGAGAGGGGCCCTACGAGCAGTACTTC. This codes for CASHEGGEGPYEQYF.

A few counts support this clone. The rearrangement joins TRBV25-1 to TRBJ2-7; 7 bases map to TRBD2. Per germline, CDR1 MGHDK and CDR2 SYGVNS. This CDR3 has 16 amino acids. After removal of 4 bases from V and 1 base from J, the junction contained 10 bases not matched to a gene. The CDR3 here is CASSGGLAAPSYEQYF. The DNA of the CDR3 is TGTGCCAGCAGTGGGGGCCTAGCGGCGCCATCCTACGAGCAGTACTTC.

This chain joins TRBV13 and TRBJ2-1, with 7 bases lining up with TRBD2. This CDR3 spans 15 amino acids. Losses at the gene ends were 10 bases for V and 8 bases for J; bases not matched to a gene: 17. Germline V CDR1 and CDR2: PRHDT, FYEKMQ (reference sequence). The chain's CDR3 is CATPVERERGDEQFF. Written as DNA, the CDR3 is TGTGCCACCCCGGTGGAGCGGGAACGGGGGGATGAGCAGTTCTTC.

The chain uses TRBV7-3 and TRBJ2-2, with 9 bases aligning to TRBD2. This CDR3 is 12 amino acids long. V was pared by 9 bases and J by 6 bases, with 2 bases of the junction left unmatched. CDR1 is SGHTA, CDR2 FQGTGA, per germline. DNA of the CDR3: TGTGCCAGTAGCGGGAGTGCCGGGGAGCTGTTTTTT. This encodes CASSGSAGELFF.

The chain combines TRBV5-8 with TRBJ2-7; no reliable D call. The V and J ends lost 3 bases and 5 bases respectively, with 12 bases between them. Looked up from germline, CDR1 is SGHTS and CDR2 is YDEGEE. The CDR3 sequence is 13 residues long. Here the CDR3 DNA reads TGTGCCAGCAGCTCGGGTCCCTGGGACGAGCAGTACTTC. Translation: CASSSGPWDEQYF.

Only a few counts were recorded for this clone. The chain has TRBV5-1 and TRBJ2-1; no definite D call. The CDR3 is made up of 16 amino acids. Germline V gene data show CDR1 as SGHRS and CDR2 as YFSETQ. The V end was cut by 0 bases, the J end by 0 bases, with 10 bases between. CDR3 in DNA: TGCGCCAGCAGCTTGGCTAGGAGAGCCTCCTACAATGAGCAGTTCTTC. Translation: CASSLARRASYNEQFF. The full variable domain, in which reference TRBV5-1 and TRBJ2-1 provide the parts outside the CDR3, is KAGVTQTPRYLIKTRGQQVTLSCSPISGHRSVSWYQQTPGQGLQFLFEYFSETQRNKGNFPGRFSGRQFSNSRSEMNVSTLELGDSALYLCASSLARRASYNEQFFGPGTRLTVL.

The chain employs TRBV2 and TRBJ1-2, with D unclear. Germline V CDR1 and CDR2: SNHLY, FYNNEI. With 11 bases removed from V and 5 bases from J, the gap between germline ends came to 9 bases. This CDR3 has 10 residues. CDR3 residues: CAGLEYGYTF. CDR3 DNA sequence: TGTGCCGGACTGGAATATGGCTACACCTTC.

The chain has TRBV15 and TRBJ2-7; 13 bases align to TRBD2. Germline V gives CDR1 LNHNV, CDR2 YYDKDF (reference sequence). CDR3 length: 16 amino acids. The V segment lost 0 bases and the J segment 8 bases; nucleotides outside the gene matches: 7. CDR3 bases: TGTGCCACCAGCAGAGATCAACGGACTAGCGGGAGCAAGCAGTACTTC. As protein: CATSRDQRTSGSKQYF.

This chain connects TRBV5-6 to TRBJ2-2, with D possibly being TRBD2 (5 bases). Trimming took 0 bases from V and 6 from J, leaving 12 bases between them. This CDR3 is built from 15 residues. Per germline, CDR1 SGHDT and CDR2 YYEEEE. In DNA, the CDR3 is TGTGCCAGCAGCTTGGGAGGGTTTGTGCCCGGGGAGCTGTTTTTT. Residues: CASSLGGFVPGELFF.

Only one count was recorded for this clone. The chain links TRBV7-6 to TRBJ1-1; D may be TRBD1 (5 bases). CDR1 SGHVS and CDR2 FNYEAQ come from the germline V gene. Trimming stripped 7 bases from V and 1 base from J, with 16 bases between. This CDR3 region has 15 residues. This chain's CDR3 is CASMGGVETNTEAFF. The DNA of the CDR3 is TGTGCCAGCATGGGGGGAGTCGAGACGAACACTGAAGCTTTCTTT.

The rearrangement joins TRBV6-1 to TRBJ2-7, with D perhaps matching TRBD2 (6 bases). This CDR3 spans 12 amino acids. CDR1 is MNHNS, CDR2 SASEGT, per germline. Trimming stripped 6 bases from V and 4 bases from J, with 10 bases between. The CDR3 nucleotides read TGTGCCAGCAGACTTAGCGGATACGAGCAGTACTTC. This codes for CASRLSGYEQYF.

The chain recombines TRBV29-1 with TRBJ1-4; D might be TRBD1 (5 bases). The V gene lost 3 bases and the J gene lost 7 bases, with 12 bases spanning the gap. Germline CDR1 and CDR2: SQVTM and ANQGSEA. The CDR3 consists of 13 residues. The CDR3 is CSVEGGTGEKLFF. DNA for the CDR3: TGCAGCGTTGAGGGGGGTACGGGTGAAAAACTGTTTTTT.

The genes are TRBV14 and TRBJ2-7; D gene unclear. V was trimmed by 3 bases and J by 12 bases, leaving 12 bases between them. The CDR3 has 11 residues. Germline V gene lookup returns CDR1 SGHDN and CDR2 FVKESK. Here the CDR3 reads CASSHKTRGYF. The CDR3, as DNA: TGTGCCAGCAGCCATAAAACCCGAGGGTACTTC.

The genes are TRBV2 and TRBJ2-7; the match to TRBD1 covers 8 bases. Germline V gives CDR1 SNHLY, CDR2 FYNNEI. CDR3 length: 14 residues. The J segment lost 3 bases and the V segment lost 6 bases, leaving 7 bases of the junction unmatched. The CDR3 here is CASRPNRGSYEQYF. The CDR3 DNA reads as TGTGCCAGCAGGCCGAACAGGGGGAGCTACGAGCAGTACTTC.

The rearrangement joins TRBV19 to TRBJ2-3, with a tentative D call TRBD2 (5 bases). Germline V lookup: CDR1 LNHDA, CDR2 SQIVND (reference sequence). This CDR3 has 15 residues. V was clipped by 10 bases and J by 2 bases, with 19 bases between them. CDR3 sequence: CATTPPDYPTDTQYF. CDR3 nucleotide sequence: TGTGCCACTACTCCCCCTGACTACCCCACAGATACGCAGTATTTT.

The CDR3 loop is CASSLVKGQRTYEQYF. CDR3 nucleotides: TGTGCCAGCAGCTTAGTAAAGGGACAGCGTACCTACGAGCAGTACTTC. The rearrangement uses TRBV7-9 and TRBJ2-7; the match to TRBD1 covers 7 bases. This CDR3 has 16 residues. The germline V gene encodes CDR1 SEHNR and CDR2 FQNEAQ (reference sequence). The J segment lost 2 bases and the V segment lost 1 base, leaving 8 bases of the junction unmatched.

The chain joins TRBV4-3 to TRBJ2-1; 9 nucleotides line up with TRBD2. The J segment lost 7 bases and the V segment lost 2 bases, leaving 9 bases of the junction unmatched. Germline-derived CDR1 and CDR2 are LGHNA and YSLEER. The CDR3 consists of 16 residues. Here the CDR3 DNA reads TGCGCCAGCAGCCAAAGTAGCGGGAGCCAGGGGAATGAGCAGTTCTTC. It specifies CASSQSSGSQGNEQFF.

This clone was seen more than once but under ten times. The chain combines TRBV29-1 with TRBJ1-4; no clear D gene. The V end lost 6 bases, the J end lost 8 bases, and 22 bases lay between the germline ends. Germline V gene sequence: CDR1 SQVTM, CDR2 ANQGSEA. The CDR3 contains 15 residues. The CDR3 region is CSVSRNRGGEEKLFF. The CDR3 DNA is TGCAGCGTATCTCGAAACCGGGGAGGTGAAGAAAAACTGTTTTTT.

This clone was detected only a few times. The chain carries TRBV28 and TRBJ1-2; D is perhaps TRBD1 (5 bases). With 2 bases removed from V and 4 bases from J, the gap between germline ends came to 11 bases. Germline CDR1 MDHEN, CDR2 SYDVKM. This CDR3 comprises 14 residues. DNA for the CDR3: TGTGCCAGCAGTTTAATGGGGGGTTTCTATGGCTACACCTTC. Translating gives CASSLMGGFYGYTF.

The chain has TRBV29-1 and TRBJ2-7; possible D gene TRBD2, 6 bases. Trimming took 0 bases from V and 3 from J, leaving 12 bases between them. This CDR3 has 14 residues. The germline V gene has CDR1 SQVTM and CDR2 ANQGSEA. CDR3 region: CSVEDRGTHYEQYF. CDR3 nucleotide sequence: TGCAGCGTTGAAGATCGCGGGACTCACTACGAGCAGTACTTC.

The CDR3 reads CSAKTEGQAFF. CDR3 nucleotides: TGCAGTGCCAAGACGGAGGGACAAGCTTTCTTT. V and J are TRBV20-1 and TRBJ1-1; a possible D gene is TRBD1 (5 bases). The V gene's germline CDR1 is DFQATT and CDR2 SNEGSKA (reference sequence). CDR3 length: 11 residues. The ends were cut back, 6 bases at V and 9 bases at J, with 14 bases in the middle.

In this sample, this clone turned up a few times. This chain uses TRBV30 with TRBJ2-5, with D tentatively TRBD2 (5 bases). Trimming removed 2 bases at V and 7 bases at J, with 17 bases between. This CDR3 has 14 amino acids. Germline CDR1 GTSNPN, CDR2 SVGIG (reference sequence). CDR3 sequence reads: CAWSRGSSAGTQYF. The CDR3 coding sequence is TGTGCCTGGAGTCGTGGGAGTAGCGCGGGGACCCAGTACTTC.

This rearrangement joins TRBV9 to TRBJ2-1; TRBD2 matches at 10 bases. Looked up from germline, CDR1 is SGDLS and CDR2 is YYNGEE. This CDR3 has 19 residues. V was clipped by 4 bases and J by 0 bases; unmatched bases: 13. The CDR3, as DNA: TGTGCCAGCAGCCCCACCGGGACTAGCGTGCCGAGCTCCTACAATGAGCAGTTCTTC. Translating it yields CASSPTGTSVPSSYNEQFF.

The chain has TRBV30 and TRBJ1-2, with D tentatively TRBD1 (5 bases). Germline V gene lookup returns CDR1 GTSNPN and CDR2 SVGIG (reference sequence). This CDR3 has 12 amino acids. Trimming left V 5 bases short and J 7 bases short, with 14 bases between. CDR3 sequence (DNA): TGTGCCTGGGGCAGGGAGGCCGGTGGCTACACCTTC. Its translation: CAWGREAGGYTF.

J is TRBJ2-1 and V is TRBV29-1; a weak D match, TRBD1 (5 bases). Per germline, CDR1 SQVTM and CDR2 ANQGSEA. Deletions cut 7 bases from V and 12 bases from J, with 34 bases between. The CDR3 spans 17 residues. The CDR3 nucleotides read TGCAGCGCCAATATGATGCAGGGCTCGGGTTCTTGGGTGTGGCAGTTCTTC. Translation: CSANMMQGSGSWVWQFF.

The gene calls are TRBV2 and TRBJ2-3, with a possible D match to TRBD2 (6 bases). The CDR3 consists of 15 residues. The V gene's germline CDR1 is SNHLY and CDR2 FYNNEI. The ends were cut back, 6 bases at V and 3 bases at J, with 16 bases in the middle. CDR3 region: CASSKTGEGTDTQYF. Written as DNA, the CDR3 is TGTGCCAGCAGCAAAACGGGAGAGGGGACAGATACGCAGTATTTT.

The chain is built from TRBV4-1 and TRBJ2-7, with TRBD2 matching 7 bases. This CDR3 is built from 14 residues. From germline, CDR1 is MGHRA and CDR2 YSYEKL. The V gene end was trimmed by 4 bases and the J gene end by 5 bases; junction bases not matched to a gene: 8. CDR3 DNA sequence: TGCGCCAGCAGCCGTACCACTAGCGCCCACGAGCAGTACTTC. This sequence encodes CASSRTTSAHEQYF.

The CDR3, as DNA: TGTGCCAGCAGCTTCCTTGGCGGGAACTACGAGCAGTACTTC. It translates to CASSFLGGNYEQYF. This chain links TRBV7-8 with TRBJ2-7; maybe TRBD2 (6 bases). The CDR3 runs to 14 residues. Germline assignment: CDR1 SGHVS and CDR2 FQNEAQ. V was clipped by 3 bases and J by 3 bases, with 12 bases between them.

The chain links TRBV19 to TRBJ2-1; 11 bases are shared with TRBD1. This CDR3 has 15 amino acids. Germline V gives CDR1 LNHDA, CDR2 SQIVND (reference sequence). The V gene end was trimmed by 5 bases and the J gene end by 8 bases; junction bases not matched to a gene: 8. CDR3 amino acids: CASSPRDRGVDEQFF. The DNA of the CDR3 is TGTGCCAGTAGTCCCCGGGACAGGGGGGTCGATGAGCAGTTCTTC.

This clone was recorded a few times. The V and J genes are TRBV10-2 and TRBJ2-5; 10 bases are shared with TRBD2. V shed 7 bases, J shed 4 bases, and the junction held 9 bases outside the gene matches. There are 15 residues in the CDR3. Germline CDR1 WSHSY, CDR2 SAAADI. The CDR3 is CASTPAGGPLETQYF. The CDR3 DNA is TGCGCCAGCACCCCAGCGGGAGGGCCGTTAGAGACCCAGTACTTC.